This TCR beta chain is from a study of blood T cell repertoires in COVID-19 (dated by TCRdb to the early 2020s). In the study overall: Samples from collaborators originated in the United States, Italy and Spain and spanned both the acute and convalescent phases of COVID-19. The prospective study material was composed of cDNA or gDNA derived from T cells, B-cell-depleted T cells, or PBMCs. Subjects who had been exposed to COVID-19, were actively infected with it, or had recovered from it provided the deeply sampled blood TCRbeta repertoires that made up the dataset. The repertoires were made available in a free public database intended to serve as a resource for research on the immune response to SARS-CoV-2. The samples were drawn from two sources: the first 160 participants of the ongoing ImmuneRACE study, and 1,200 or so subjects contributed by 6 global collaborators. Nearly every sample came with metadata listing a de-identified subject ID, COVID-19 status, age in years and sex. Where HLA class I and class II types were available, the types were taken from metadata supplied by the sample provider, not from assay-based typing. Results and caveats for the whole study, not just this receptor: Clinical and demographic metadata were provided uncurated, with the amount varying by source and participant.

TCRbeta CDR3 regions were amplified from genomic DNA using the immunoSEQ Assay, a bias-controlled multiplex PCR. The source study handled its data this way. Within the assay, amplification of reference gene primers was used to estimate how many nucleated cells each sample contained. To quantify the absolute abundance of each unique TCRbeta CDR3 rearrangement, sequence reads were collapsed and filtered. Productive Simpson clonality was computed per sample as the square root of Simpson's diversity index over productive rearrangements. The table comes from immuneACCESS by way of TCRdb, which keeps in-frame sequences with V and J called. Part of the clones is missing from these tables; in studies checked, under half for an unresolved V gene and the rest for unknown reasons. The DNA was the basis for D and trimming; V, J and clone size are from that table. This sample gives about 78,000 clones in total; roughly 80% of them show up just once. 9.9% of the sample is in the top ten clones.

The collaborating institutions used their own protocols to collect whole blood in K2EDTA tubes. For TCRbeta analysis, collaborator samples were shipped as frozen whole blood, as isolated PBMCs, or as DNA extracted from either sample type. V ends up 6 bases short and J 6 bases short, with an unmatched junction base count of 11. The CDR3 spans 16 residues, from the cysteine through the phenylalanine. CDR3 DNA only is kept here, 48 bases in frame from base 1. CDR1 is given as SGHAT and CDR2 as FQNNGV, both from the germline V gene. A word on this clone: No cognate antigen has been identified for it. Per-base qualities were not stored, and no clone one base away is much larger.

Sequences were obtained from peripheral blood. The chain is assembled from TRBV11-2 and TRBJ2-1, with 10 bases matching TRBD1. The TCR originated in a human donor in a cohort sampled during active COVID-19. The CDR3 amino acid sequence is: CASRTLRDRGPNEQFF. The bases are TGTGCCAGCAGAACTCTGAGGGACAGGGGCCCCAATGAGCAGTTCTTC.